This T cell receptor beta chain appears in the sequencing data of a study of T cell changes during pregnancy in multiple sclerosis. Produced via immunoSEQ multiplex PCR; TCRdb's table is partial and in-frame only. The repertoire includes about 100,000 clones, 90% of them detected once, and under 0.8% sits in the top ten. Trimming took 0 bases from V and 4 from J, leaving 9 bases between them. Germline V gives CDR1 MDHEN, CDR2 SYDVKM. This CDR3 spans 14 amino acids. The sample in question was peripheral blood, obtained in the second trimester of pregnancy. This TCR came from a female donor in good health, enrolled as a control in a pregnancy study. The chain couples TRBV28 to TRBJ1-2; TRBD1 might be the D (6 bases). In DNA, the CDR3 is TGTGCCAGCAGTTTATGGCCCAGGGGCTATGGCTACACCTTC. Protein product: CASSLWPRGYGYTF.